This T cell receptor beta chain was identified during a study of tumor-infiltrating lymphocytes in oesophageal squamous cell carcinoma. The junction had 8 bases not matched to a gene; V was cut back by 6 bases and J by 7 bases. The germline gives CDR1 MNHNS, CDR2 SASEGT. The CDR3 contains 14 residues. Many counts were recorded for this clonotype. TCRdb re-analysed the PCR reads in MiXCR, keeping a single row per CDR3 protein. Among tens of thousands of distinct CDR3 sequences, roughly 32% were seen once, and the ten largest hold about 20%. The sequenced sample consisted of esophageal tumor tissue. The source is a female donor with esophageal squamous cell carcinoma. The V call is TRBV6-1, the J call TRBJ1-1; 10 bases align to TRBD1. The CDR3: CASRRTGGTNEAFF. The CDR3 DNA is TGTGCCAGCAGAAGGACAGGGGGAACGAATGAAGCTTTCTTT.